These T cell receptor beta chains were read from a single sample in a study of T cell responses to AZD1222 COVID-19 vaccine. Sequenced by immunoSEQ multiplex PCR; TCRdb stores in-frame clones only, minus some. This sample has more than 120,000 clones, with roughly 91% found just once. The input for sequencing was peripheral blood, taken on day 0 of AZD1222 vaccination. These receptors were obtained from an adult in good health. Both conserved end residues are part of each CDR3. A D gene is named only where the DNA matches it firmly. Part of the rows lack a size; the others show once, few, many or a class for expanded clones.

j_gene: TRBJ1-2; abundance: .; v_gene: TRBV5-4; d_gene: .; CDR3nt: TGTGCCAGCAGCTTGGGACAGAACCACTTTGTTAACTATGGCTACACCTTC; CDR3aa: CASSLGQNHFVNYGYTF
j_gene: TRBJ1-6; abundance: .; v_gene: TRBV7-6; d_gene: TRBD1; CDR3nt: TGTGCCAGCAGCCAGCGGACAGGGAATAATTCACCCCTCCACTTT; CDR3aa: CASSQRTGNNSPLHF
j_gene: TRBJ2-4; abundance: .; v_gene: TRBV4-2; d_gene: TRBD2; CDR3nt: TGTGCCAGCAGCCAAGATTGGGCTAGCGGGAGTGGGGCGAACATTCAGTACTTC; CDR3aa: CASSQDWASGSGANIQYF
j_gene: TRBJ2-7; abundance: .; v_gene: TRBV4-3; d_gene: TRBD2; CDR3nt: TGCGCCAGCAGCCAAGATCTCCGCGGGGGGCCCATCTACGAGCAGTACTTC; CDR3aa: CASSQDLRGGPIYEQYF
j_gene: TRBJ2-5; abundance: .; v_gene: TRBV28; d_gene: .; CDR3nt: TGTGCCAGCAGGGAGGGCGGACTCGTCGGGACCCAGTACTTC; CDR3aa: CASREGGLVGTQYF
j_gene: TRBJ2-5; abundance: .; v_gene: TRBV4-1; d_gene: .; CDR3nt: TGCGCCAGCAGCCGCCTTGTGCCAGAGACCCAGTACTTC; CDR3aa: CASSRLVPETQYF
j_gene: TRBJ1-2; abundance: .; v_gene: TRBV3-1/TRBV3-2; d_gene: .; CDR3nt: TGTGCCAGCAGCCAGGAAGGAGCGAGGGGAGTCGGCTACACCTTC; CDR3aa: CASSQEGARGVGYTF
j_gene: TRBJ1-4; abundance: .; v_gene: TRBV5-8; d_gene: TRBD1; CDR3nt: TGTGCCAGCAGCGGTGGACAGGGGCTGTCCCAAAAACTGTTTTTT; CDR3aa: CASSGGQGLSQKLFF
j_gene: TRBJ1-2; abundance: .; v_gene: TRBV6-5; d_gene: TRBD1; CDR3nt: TGTGCCAGCACTCGGACAGGGGCCTATGGCTACACCTTC; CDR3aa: CASTRTGAYGYTF
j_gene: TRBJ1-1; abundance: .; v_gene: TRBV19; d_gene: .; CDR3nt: TGTGCCAGTAGTATACTTGGGGCCACTGAAGCTTTCTTT; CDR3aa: CASSILGATEAFF
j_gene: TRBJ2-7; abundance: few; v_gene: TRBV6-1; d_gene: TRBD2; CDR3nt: TGTGCCAGCAGTGAAGCAGGCGGGAGGGACGAGCAGTACTTC; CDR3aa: CASSEAGGRDEQYF
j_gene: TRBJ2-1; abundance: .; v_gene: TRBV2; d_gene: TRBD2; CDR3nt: TGTGCCAGCAGTACCGGACTAGCGGGGGGGAACAATGAGCAGTTCTTC; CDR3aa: CASSTGLAGGNNEQFF
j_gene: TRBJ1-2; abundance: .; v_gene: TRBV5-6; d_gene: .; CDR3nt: TGTGCCAGCAGCTTGCCAGGGCCGGACTATGGCTACACCTTC; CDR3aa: CASSLPGPDYGYTF
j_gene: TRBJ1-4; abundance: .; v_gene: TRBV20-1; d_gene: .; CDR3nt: TGCAGTGCCGAACAAGATGAAAAACTGTTTTTT; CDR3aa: CSAEQDEKLFF
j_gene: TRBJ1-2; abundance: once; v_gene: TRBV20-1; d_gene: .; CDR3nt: TGCAGTGCTAAAAGGGATGGCTACACCTTC; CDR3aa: CSAKRDGYTF
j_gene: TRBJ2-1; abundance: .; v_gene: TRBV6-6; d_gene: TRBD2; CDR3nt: TGTGCCAGCAGTTACTCGCGGACTAGCGGGGTCCCCGAGCAGTTCTTC; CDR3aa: CASSYSRTSGVPEQFF
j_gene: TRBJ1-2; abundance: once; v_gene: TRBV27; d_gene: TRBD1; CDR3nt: TGTGCCAGCAGTACAACCGGGACAGTAATCGGACGGGATGGCTACACCTTC; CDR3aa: CASSTTGTVIGRDGYTF
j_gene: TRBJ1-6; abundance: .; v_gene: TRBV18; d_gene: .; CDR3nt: TGTGCCAGCTCACTATCTGAGGCGCGGCAGGGTAATTCACCCCTCCACTTT; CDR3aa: CASSLSEARQGNSPLHF
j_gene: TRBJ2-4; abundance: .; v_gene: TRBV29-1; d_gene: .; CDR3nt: TGCAGCGTCAACAGACTAGGGGCCAAAAACATTCAGTACTTC; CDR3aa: CSVNRLGAKNIQYF
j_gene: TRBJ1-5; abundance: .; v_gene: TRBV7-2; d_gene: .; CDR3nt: TGTGCCAGCAGCCGCGGGGGGGGCGGTCAGCCCCAGCATTTT; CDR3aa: CASSRGGGGQPQHF
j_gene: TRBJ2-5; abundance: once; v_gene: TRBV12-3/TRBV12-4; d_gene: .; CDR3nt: TGTGCCAGCAGGGGAGGGGGGACCCAGTACTTC; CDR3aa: CASRGGGTQYF
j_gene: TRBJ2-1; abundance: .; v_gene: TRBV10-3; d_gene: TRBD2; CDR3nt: TGTGGTTCTTCTAGCGGGATTGAATGGAGGGGTGAGCAGTTCTTC; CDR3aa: CGSSSGIEWRGEQFF
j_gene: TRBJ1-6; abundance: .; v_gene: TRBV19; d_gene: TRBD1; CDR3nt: TGTGCCAGTAGTATAGATCCTCAGGGGGCTAATTCACCCCTCCACTTT; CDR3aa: CASSIDPQGANSPLHF
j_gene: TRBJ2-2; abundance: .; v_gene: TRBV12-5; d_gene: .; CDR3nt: TGTGCTAGTGGTGAAACGACCCCAGGTGTGGCCGGGGAGCTGTTTTTT; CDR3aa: CASGETTPGVAGELFF
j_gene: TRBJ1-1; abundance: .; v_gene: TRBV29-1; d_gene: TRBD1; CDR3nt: TGCAGCGGGGACAGGGTAACTGAAGCTTTCTTT; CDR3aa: CSGDRVTEAFF
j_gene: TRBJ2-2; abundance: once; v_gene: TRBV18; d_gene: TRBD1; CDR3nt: TGTGCCAGCTCACTCGACAGGGCTAACACCGGGGAGCTGTTTTTT; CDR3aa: CASSLDRANTGELFF
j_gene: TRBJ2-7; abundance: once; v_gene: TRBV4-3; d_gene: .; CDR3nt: TGCGCCAGCAGCCAGGACGATGATGGCTACTACGAGCAGTACTTC; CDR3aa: CASSQDDDGYYEQYF
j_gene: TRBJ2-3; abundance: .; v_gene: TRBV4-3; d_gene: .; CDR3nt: TGCGCCAGCAGCCAGGAAAGCTGGGCAGATACGCAGTATTTT; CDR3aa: CASSQESWADTQYF
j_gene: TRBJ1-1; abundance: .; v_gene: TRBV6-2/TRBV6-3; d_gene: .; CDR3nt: TGTGCCAGCAGTTACTCTGGACGGATAGGAGCTTTCTTT; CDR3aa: CASSYSGRIGAFF
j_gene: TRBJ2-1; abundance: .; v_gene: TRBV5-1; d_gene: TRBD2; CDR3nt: TGCGCCAGCAGTCACAACCGGGACTATTACAATGAGCAGTTCTTC; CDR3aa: CASSHNRDYYNEQFF
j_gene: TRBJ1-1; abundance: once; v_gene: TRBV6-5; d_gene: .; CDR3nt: TGTGCCAGCAGAAGAACCCCGAACACTGAAGCTTTCTTT; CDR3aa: CASRRTPNTEAFF